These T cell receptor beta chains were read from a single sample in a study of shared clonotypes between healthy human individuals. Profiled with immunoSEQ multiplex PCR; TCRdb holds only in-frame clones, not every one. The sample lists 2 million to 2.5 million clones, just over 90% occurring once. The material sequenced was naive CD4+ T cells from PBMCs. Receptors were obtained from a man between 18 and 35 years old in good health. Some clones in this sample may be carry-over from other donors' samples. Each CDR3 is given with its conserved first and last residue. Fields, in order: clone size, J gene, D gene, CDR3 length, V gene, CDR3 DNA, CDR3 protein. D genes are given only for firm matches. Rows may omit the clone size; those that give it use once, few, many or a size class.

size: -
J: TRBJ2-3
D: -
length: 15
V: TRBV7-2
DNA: TGTGCCAGCAGCCAACTTGGGGGGAGCACAGATACGCAGTATTTT
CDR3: CASSQLGGSTDTQYF

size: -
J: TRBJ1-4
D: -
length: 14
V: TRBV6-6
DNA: TGTGCCAGCAGTTACTTGACAGCTAATGAAAAACTGTTTTTT
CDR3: CASSYLTANEKLFF

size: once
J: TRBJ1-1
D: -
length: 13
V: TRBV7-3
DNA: TGTGCCAGCAGCCTTCAGTGGAACACTGAAGCTTTCTTT
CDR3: CASSLQWNTEAFF

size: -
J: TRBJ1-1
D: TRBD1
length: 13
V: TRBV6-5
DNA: TGTGCCAGCGGGGGACAGGGTCCCACTGAAGCTTTCTTT
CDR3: CASGGQGPTEAFF

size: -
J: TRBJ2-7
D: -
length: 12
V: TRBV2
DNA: TGTGCCAGTCATGGGTCCTCCTACGAGCAGTACTTC
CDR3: CASHGSSYEQYF

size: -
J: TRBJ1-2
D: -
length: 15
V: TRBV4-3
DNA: TGCGCCAGCAGCCAGCAGTGGGGGTTAAACTATGGCTACACCTTC
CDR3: CASSQQWGLNYGYTF

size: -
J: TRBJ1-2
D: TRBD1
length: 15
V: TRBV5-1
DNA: TGCGCCAGCAGTTCGGGACAGATAAGGAACTATGGCTACACCTTC
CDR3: CASSSGQIRNYGYTF

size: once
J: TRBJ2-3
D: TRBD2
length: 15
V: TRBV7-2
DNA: TGTGCCAGCAACCCGGGCGGGAGTCGTCGAGATACGCAGTATTTT
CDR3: CASNPGGSRRDTQYF

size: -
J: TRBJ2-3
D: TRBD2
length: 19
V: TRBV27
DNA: TGTGCCAGCAGTTTCCTCCTCCGTGGACTAGCGGGAGAATGGGGTACGCAGTATTTT
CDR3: CASSFLLRGLAGEWGTQYF

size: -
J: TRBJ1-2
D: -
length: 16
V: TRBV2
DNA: TGTGCCAGCTCAGACCAACCGACTGACGGAAACTATGGCTACACCTTC
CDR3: CASSDQPTDGNYGYTF

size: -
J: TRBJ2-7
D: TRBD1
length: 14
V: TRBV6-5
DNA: TGTGCCAGCAGCCGACCGGGACAGGCCCCCGAGCAGTACTTC
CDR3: CASSRPGQAPEQYF

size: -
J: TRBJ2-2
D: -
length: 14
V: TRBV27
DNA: TGTGCCAGCAGTTTAGACCGGGACACCGGGGAGCTGTTTTTT
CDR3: CASSLDRDTGELFF

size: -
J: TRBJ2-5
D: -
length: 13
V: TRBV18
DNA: TGTGCCAGCTCACTCACGGGGAAAGAGACCCAGTACTTC
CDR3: CASSLTGKETQYF

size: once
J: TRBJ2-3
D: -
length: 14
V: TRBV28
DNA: TGTGCCAGCAGTTTGTTAGCAAGGGGAGATACGCAGTATTTT
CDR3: CASSLLARGDTQYF

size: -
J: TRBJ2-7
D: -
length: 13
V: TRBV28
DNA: TGTGCCAGCTCCCGGGTTCCGACCTACGAGCAGTACTTC
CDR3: CASSRVPTYEQYF

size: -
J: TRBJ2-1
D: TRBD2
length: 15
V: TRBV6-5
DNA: TGTGCCAGCAGCCCTTGGGGGGAGGGAGGCAATGAGCAGTTCTTC
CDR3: CASSPWGEGGNEQFF

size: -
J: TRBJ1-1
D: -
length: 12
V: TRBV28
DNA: TGTGCCAGCAGCCCCCCTCCGCGGGAAGCTTTCTTT
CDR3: CASSPPPREAFF

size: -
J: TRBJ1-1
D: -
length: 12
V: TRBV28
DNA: TGTGCCACCGAGACCGGGACCACTGAAGCTTTCTTT
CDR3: CATETGTTEAFF

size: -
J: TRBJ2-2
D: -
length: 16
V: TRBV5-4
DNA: TGTGCCAGCAGCCCCAGCGGAAGGGGAGACACCGGGGAGCTGTTTTTT
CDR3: CASSPSGRGDTGELFF

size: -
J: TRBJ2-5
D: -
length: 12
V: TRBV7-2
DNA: TGTGCCAGCAGCTCTGAACAAGAGACCCAGTACTTC
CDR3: CASSSEQETQYF

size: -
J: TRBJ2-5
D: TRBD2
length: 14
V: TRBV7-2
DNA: TGTGCCAGCAGCTTCCTCGGCGGGAGAGAGACCCAGTACTTC
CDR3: CASSFLGGRETQYF

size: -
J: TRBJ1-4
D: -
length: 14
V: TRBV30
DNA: TGTGCCTGGAGGGTTCAGGTGGGGAATGAAAAACTGTTTTTT
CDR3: CAWRVQVGNEKLFF

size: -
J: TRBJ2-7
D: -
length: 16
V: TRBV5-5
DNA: TGTGCCAGCAGCTTTTGGCCCCTGTCCAGATCCTACGAGCAGTACTTC
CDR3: CASSFWPLSRSYEQYF

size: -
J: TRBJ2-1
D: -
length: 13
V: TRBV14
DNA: TGTGCCAGCAGCCAGGGGGGGGCAGGGAAGCAGTTCTTC
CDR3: CASSQGGAGKQFF

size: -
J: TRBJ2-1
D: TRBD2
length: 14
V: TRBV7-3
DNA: TGTGCCAGCAGCTTAGGACTAGTAACCAATGAGCAGTTCTTC
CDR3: CASSLGLVTNEQFF

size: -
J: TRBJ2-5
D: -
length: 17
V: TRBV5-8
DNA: TGTGCCACATCCCTTCCTATAGGTTTTTCCCAACAAGAGACCCAGTACTTC
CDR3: CATSLPIGFSQQETQYF

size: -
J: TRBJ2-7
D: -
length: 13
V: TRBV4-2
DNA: TGTGCCAGCAGCCAAGAAGTAAGTCGGGAGCAGTACTTC
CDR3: CASSQEVSREQYF